The 25 T cell receptor beta chains given below trace back to one sample, sequenced in a study of T-cell reconstitution after alpha-beta-depleted transplantation in children. Unique molecular identifiers were incorporated when the TCRbeta library was constructed. MiXCR, run by TCRdb on the PCR reads, gives a single entry per CDR3 protein. Of 250,000 or so distinct CDR3 sequences listed, more than 20% are singletons. Sequenced here: PBMCs, mostly from graft donor cells, sampled 360 days after TCRalphabeta/CD19-depleted stem cell transplant. These receptors were taken from a female patient aged 2-10 years who had a stem cell transplant for congenital amegakaryocytic thrombocytopenia, so the T cells may come from the graft donor.

V is TRBV5-1 and J is TRBJ1-2; D might be TRBD1 (6 bases). Germline values: CDR1 SGHRS, CDR2 YFSETQ. The V gene lost 0 bases and the J gene lost 4 bases, with 10 bases spanning the gap. The CDR3 runs to 14 residues. CDR3 amino acids: CASSLGQDLYGYTF. CDR3 DNA: TGCGCCAGCAGCTTGGGACAGGATCTCTATGGCTACACCTTC.

The rearrangement links TRBV6-1 to TRBJ2-7, with 7 bases fitting TRBD1. CDR1 is MNHNS, CDR2 SASEGT, per germline. V gave up 6 bases and J gave up 2 bases; unmatched junction bases: 10. This CDR3 spans 15 amino acids. The CDR3 DNA sequence: TGTGCCAGCAGCGAAACCGGGACAGCCGCCTACGAGCAGTACTTC. It yields the protein CASSETGTAAYEQYF.

The V and J genes are TRBV10-3 and TRBJ1-4; the match to TRBD1 covers 7 bases. The germline CDR1 and CDR2 sequences are ENHRY and SYGVKD. This CDR3 spans 15 amino acids. V shed 10 bases, J shed 6 bases, and the junction held 14 bases outside the gene matches. The CDR3 nucleotides read TGTGCCACACAGGGGACGGCTCTGAGGGATGAAAAACTGTTTTTT. It translates to CATQGTALRDEKLFF.

The rearrangement joins TRBV6-2 or TRBV6-3 to TRBJ2-3, with TRBD2 identical over 11 bases. Germline CDR1 and CDR2: MNHEY and SVGEGT. The CDR3 has 18 amino acids. Trimming took 7 bases from V and 4 from J; bases not matched to a gene: 16. The CDR3 DNA reads as TGTGCCAGCACCAATCCCTTGGGGCTAGCGGGAGGAGCAGATACGCAGTATTTT. Protein sequence: CASTNPLGLAGGADTQYF.

The table lists this clonotype with many counts. J is TRBJ2-7 and V is TRBV10-3; D is unresolved. Per germline, CDR1 ENHRY and CDR2 SYGVKD. This CDR3 comprises 13 residues. V shed 6 bases and J shed 1 base, with 10 bases lying between them. CDR3 bases: TGTGCCATCAGCTGGACGGATTCCTACGAGCAGTACTTC. Protein sequence: CAISWTDSYEQYF.

This clonotype was seen more than once but under ten times. The chain couples TRBV24-1 to TRBJ2-2, with 7 bases matching TRBD1. Trimming took 8 bases from V and 4 from J; bases not matched to a gene: 3. CDR3 size: 13 residues. CDR1 KGHDR and CDR2 SFDVKD come from the germline V gene. The CDR3 sequence: CATNDRVTGELFF. CDR3 coding DNA: TGTGCCACCAATGACAGGGTCACCGGGGAGCTGTTTTTT.

This clonotype was found a few times. This sequence joins TRBV10-3 and TRBJ1-1; D is ambiguous. The CDR3 runs to 12 residues. The germline V gene has CDR1 ENHRY and CDR2 SYGVKD. Trimming pared 3 bases from V and 3 bases from J, leaving 5 bases between. CDR3 nucleotide sequence: TGTGCCATCAGTGATTTGGACACTGAAGCTTTCTTT. It translates to CAISDLDTEAFF.

The V and J genes are TRBV15 and TRBJ2-1; 10 bases are a match to TRBD2. The CDR3 contains 19 residues. V gave up 4 bases and J gave up 0 bases; unmatched junction bases: 12. The V gene's germline CDR1 is LNHNV and CDR2 YYDKDF (reference sequence). The CDR3, as DNA: TGTGCCACCAGCACCCGCGGTGGCCTAGCGGGGGACTCCTACAATGAGCAGTTCTTC. This codes for CATSTRGGLAGDSYNEQFF.

The chain links TRBV5-1 to TRBJ2-7; no clear D. This CDR3 contains 13 residues. V was pared by 4 bases and J by 2 bases, with 10 bases between. Germline V lookup: CDR1 SGHRS, CDR2 YFSETQ. Here the CDR3 DNA reads TGCGCCAGCAGCGTAACTACACCCTACGAGCAGTACTTC. Amino acid sequence: CASSVTTPYEQYF.

The genes are TRBV12-3 or TRBV12-4 and TRBJ1-3; D is perhaps TRBD1 (6 bases). The germline V and J ends were trimmed by 7 bases and 4 bases, with 20 bases remaining between them. The CDR3 spans 16 residues. The DNA of the CDR3 is TGTGCCAGCACCCCTCAACAGGGTATTGCCGGAAACACCATATATTTT. Encoded protein: CASTPQQGIAGNTIYF.

The chain carries TRBV7-2 and TRBJ2-1; D gene unclear. The CDR3 consists of 14 residues. Germline CDR1 SGHTA, CDR2 FQGNSA. Between the trimmed V and J ends, which lost 5 bases and 5 bases, there was a span of 13 bases. CDR3 residues: CASSPWVTHNEQFF. In nucleotides, the CDR3 is TGTGCCAGCAGCCCCTGGGTTACTCACAATGAGCAGTTCTTC.

CDR3 loop: CSAVVQETQYF. DNA of the CDR3: TGCAGTGCTGTGGTACAAGAGACCCAGTACTTC. V usage is TRBV20-1 and J usage is TRBJ2-5; no definite D call. CDR1 is DFQATT, CDR2 SNEGSKA, per germline (reference sequence). Trimming left V 5 bases short and J 2 bases short, with 6 bases between. The CDR3 is 11 amino acids.

In nucleotides, the CDR3 is TGTGCCAGCAGCAGTACTAGCGGGGGGTCAGATACGCAGTATTTT. This sequence encodes CASSSTSGGSDTQYF. The chain carries TRBV6-4 and TRBJ2-3, with 12 bases that match TRBD2. The V segment lost 6 bases and the J segment 4 bases; nucleotides outside the gene matches: 5. CDR1 is MRHNA, CDR2 SNTAGT, per germline. CDR3 length: 15 amino acids.

The rearrangement joins TRBV12-5 to TRBJ1-5, with D possibly TRBD1 on 6 matching bases. Germline CDR1 is LGHNT and CDR2 is FRNRAP. With 11 bases removed from V and 7 bases from J, the gap between germline ends came to 24 bases. The CDR3 consists of 15 residues. CDR3 DNA sequence: TGTGCTGGGCCTCAGCCGGGGGGCGAGTGGCAGCCCCAGCATTTT. Its protein product is CAGPQPGGEWQPQHF.

The CDR3 DNA follows: TGCGCCAGCAGCAAACCGGGTGGCGAGCAGTACTTC. This gives the protein CASSKPGGEQYF. The rearrangement joins TRBV5-1 to TRBJ2-7; D gene ambiguous. V lost 4 bases, J lost 6 bases, and 11 bases lay in between. Germline V gives CDR1 SGHRS, CDR2 YFSETQ. The CDR3 is 12 residues long.

This clonotype was counted between two and nine times. The J gene is TRBJ2-7, the V gene TRBV2; D might be TRBD2 (7 bases). Germline CDR1 is SNHLY and CDR2 is FYNNEI. V was pared by 7 bases and J by 6 bases, with 13 bases between. The CDR3 totals 12 residues. The CDR3 sequence: CASNGGGLEQYF. CDR3 DNA sequence: TGTGCCAGCAATGGGGGGGGCCTCGAGCAGTACTTC.

The genes are TRBV9 and TRBJ2-7; weak D call: TRBD1 (7 bases). Germline V gene sequence: CDR1 SGDLS, CDR2 YYNGEE. Trimming pared 4 bases from V and 3 bases from J, leaving 17 bases between. The CDR3 is 15 amino acids. The CDR3 here is CASSPWTGGDYEQYF. In DNA form, the CDR3 reads TGTGCCAGCAGCCCATGGACAGGCGGGGACTACGAGCAGTACTTC.

This clonotype was seen more than once but under ten times. CDR3 nucleotides: TGTGCCAGCAGTAGCGATGGTTGGACAGAGAAAGCTTTCTTT. Residues: CASSSDGWTEKAFF. The rearrangement joins TRBV7-2 to TRBJ1-1; D is possibly TRBD1 (6 bases). Germline CDR1 SGHTA, CDR2 FQGNSA. This CDR3 is 14 amino acids long. V was trimmed by 6 bases and J by 9 bases, leaving 20 bases between them.

The chain combines TRBV6-1 with TRBJ2-3, with D unclear. This CDR3 region has 13 residues. The V end was cut by 5 bases, the J end by 3 bases, with 9 bases between. Germline CDR1 is MNHNS and CDR2 is SASEGT. The CDR3 nucleotides read TGTGCCAGCAGTCAGACCAGGACAGATACGCAGTATTTT. Protein sequence: CASSQTRTDTQYF.

A remark on this clonotype: Its ends do not fully match the called genes, so a read error is possible. V usage is TRBV5-1 and J usage is TRBJ2-2, with 7 bases aligning to TRBD2. The CDR3 has 15 residues. Germline-derived CDR1 and CDR2 are SGHRS and YFSETQ. CDR3 protein: CTSSLSGVPPGELFF. DNA of the CDR3: TGCACCAGCAGCCTAAGCGGGGTTCCCCCCGGGGAGCTGTTTTTT.

V usage is TRBV11-1 and J usage is TRBJ2-1; 8 positions agree with TRBD2. The J segment lost 6 bases and the V segment lost 2 bases, leaving 15 bases of the junction unmatched. The CDR3 is made up of 18 amino acids. The germline V gene encodes CDR1 SGHAT and CDR2 FQDESV (reference sequence). DNA for the CDR3: TGTGCCAGCAGCTTATTGACCGGGGGGGACCTGAGATCCAATGAGCAGTTCTTC. It specifies CASSLLTGGDLRSNEQFF.

This clonotype was recorded a few times. This sequence joins TRBV24-1 and TRBJ2-6; D gene unclear. This CDR3 has 14 amino acids. Germline CDR1 is KGHDR and CDR2 is SFDVKD. Trimming shortened V by 1 base and J by 4 bases, and 4 bases separated the two germline ends. CDR3 DNA: TGTGCCACCAGTGATTTTTCCGGGGCCAACGTCCTGACTTTC. It encodes CATSDFSGANVLTF.

This rearrangement joins TRBV5-1 to TRBJ2-7, with 9 positions matching TRBD1. CDR1 is SGHRS, CDR2 YFSETQ, per germline. Trimming took 4 bases from V and 1 from J; bases not matched to a gene: 9. CDR3 size: 16 residues. The CDR3: CASSTATGGNSYEQYF. For the CDR3, the DNA is TGCGCCAGCAGCACAGCTACAGGGGGCAATTCCTACGAGCAGTACTTC.

The chain carries TRBV6-5 and TRBJ1-5; TRBD1 aligns across 7 bases. J gave up 5 bases and V 4 bases, and 5 bases lay outside the gene matches. CDR1 and CDR2 (germline): MNHEY, SVGAGI. The CDR3 has 14 residues. CDR3 in amino acids: CASSWDRGHQPQHF. CDR3 bases: TGTGCCAGCAGTTGGGACAGAGGGCATCAGCCCCAGCATTTT.

The rearrangement joins TRBV5-1 to TRBJ2-5, with 7 bases matching TRBD1. J was trimmed by 2 bases and V by 2 bases; bases with no gene match: 3. The CDR3 contains 14 residues. Germline V lookup: CDR1 SGHRS, CDR2 YFSETQ. The CDR3 DNA is TGCGCCAGCAGCTTTAGGGACAGACAAGAGACCCAGTACTTC. Encoded protein: CASSFRDRQETQYF.